This T cell receptor beta chain is from a study of a mutant IDH1 vaccine in newly diagnosed glioma (dated by TCRdb to about 2021). The study in broad terms: Vaccination started 4-6 weeks after radiotherapy alone, or was given together with temozolomide cycles in the groups whose treatment included chemotherapy. Longitudinal TCRB deep sequencing was performed for about 25 treated patients wherever samples were available for exploratory analyses. The week-35 safety follow-up took place at visit V12, and the week-47 end of study took place at visit V13. Peripheral blood samples were drawn at six visits, namely V03 (baseline), V05, V07, V10, V12 and V13. Of the approximately 35 treated patients, around 60% were male and approximately 40% were female, and the mean age was approximately 41 years. Before enrollment, most patients had been given radiochemotherapy with temozolomide as standard therapy, while the rest had received either radiotherapy alone or temozolomide alone.

Trimming removed 5 bases from V and 0 bases from J; the gene matches leave 8 bases unexplained. CDR1 and CDR2 were assigned from the germline V gene (reference sequence) as LNHDA and SQIVND. The CDR3 holds 16 amino acids from the cysteine to the phenylalanine. Only CDR3 DNA remains: 48 bases, in frame from the first base. Library prep was done by the immunoSEQ multiplex PCR assay. The hsTCRB Kit was used according to the manufacturer's protocol to amplify rearranged TCR beta chain sequences. An Illumina MiSeq was used to sequence the TCRB libraries. Concerning the study's data processing: Demultiplexing, trimming and gene mapping were performed with the kit vendor's proprietary platform. TCRdb's version of the immuneACCESS table is confined to in-frame rearrangements and falls short of the full clone set. An unresolved V gene accounts for under half of the shortfall where checked; the remainder is of unknown origin. That table gives V, J and clone size, and the DNA gave D and trimming. Across this sample there are 30,000 to 45,000 clones, with over 70% seen only once. The top ten clones comprise about 8.9% of the sample.

Beyond this particular receptor, the publication reports: Changes in the top peripheral T cell clonotypes picked up by TCRB sequencing did not appear to be linked to pseudoprogression. Availability determined which PBMC samples were chosen for TCRB deep sequencing. The authors stated that sample limitations prevented analyses of patient blood samples from being reproduced. Vaccine-induced immune responses across multiple MHC alleles were detected in 90% to 95% of patients.

Of note for this clone: This clone's antigen is unknown. No base quality information exists; no much larger clone differs at one position.

The time point label of this sample denotes: week 47, end of study. Each vaccine dose, consisting of 300 ug of a 20-mer mutant IDH1 peptide in Montanide, was administered subcutaneously with topical imiquimod. Patients were given eight vaccinations, in weeks 1, 3, 5, 7, 11, 15, 19 and 23, which matched visits V03 through V10. All donors had newly diagnosed IDH1-mutant astrocytomas of WHO grade 3 or 4 that showed loss of nuclear ATRX. The samples were drawn from NOA16, a multicentre, single-arm, open-label phase I trial in Germany that tested a mutant IDH1 peptide vaccine in humans for the first time. Genomic DNA for TCRB sequencing was isolated from EDTA blood with the DNeasy Blood and Tissue Kit.

The V and J genes are TRBV19 and TRBJ2-3, with TRBD2 matching 7 junction bases. The material was PBMCs, obtained from a glioma patient whose treatment included an IDH1 peptide vaccine. This sequence originates from a man between 35 and 55 years old with glioma. The base sequence is TGTGCCAGTAGTCCCTTTCGAGCGGGAAGCACAGATACGCAGTATTTT. Translation gives CASSPFRAGSTDTQYF.